The entry that follows covers one T cell receptor (beta chain) sequence. The sample comes from a study of blood T cell repertoires in COVID-19. About the study: Spain, Italy and the United States supplied samples that represented acute and convalescent COVID-19. Sources were T cells, B-cell-depleted T cells, or PBMCs; the material itself was cDNA or gDNA.

Original analysis: Estimated nucleated cell counts came from reference gene primer amplification. The protocol was immunoSEQ multiplex PCR, while the TCRdb copy is restricted to in-frame clones and leaves out a portion. V and J calls and clone size follow that table, whereas D and trimming were derived from the DNA. Of 300,000 to 400,000 clones listed, more than 75% are singletons. This CDR3 comprises 11 residues. Trimming stripped 6 bases from V and 5 bases from J, with 7 bases between. Germline lookup yields CDR1 DFQATT and CDR2 SNEGSKA (reference sequence). Material for sequencing was peripheral blood. The genes are TRBV20-1 and TRBJ2-2; D not resolved. This TCR came from a young woman who had recovered from COVID-19. The CDR3 loop reads CSAGATGELFF. DNA of the CDR3: TGCAGTGCCGGAGCTACCGGGGAGCTGTTTTTT.